Below, one TCR beta chain is given with its context. One entry per CDR3 protein, called by TCRdb with MiXCR from the PCR reads. The repertoire holds hundreds of thousands of distinct CDR3 sequences, just under 20% seen once, with roughly 0.83% in the top ten. The data are from a study of molecular identifiers for immune sequencing clone quantification. The germline CDR1 and CDR2 sequences are MNHEY and SMNVEV (reference sequence). The CDR3 totals 15 residues. V was cut by 5 bases and J by 4 bases, with 18 bases left in between. The sample taken for sequencing was naive CD8+ T cells from blood, with Jurkat cell RNA spiked in. Stated subset: FACS-sorted CD8+CD4-CCR7+CD45RA+ naive T cells. This TCR came from a human donor in good health. Some libraries in this study had Jurkat cell RNA spiked in. This rearrangement joins TRBV27 to TRBJ2-7; the D gene is possibly TRBD1 (6 bases). Here the CDR3 DNA reads TGTGCCAGCAGTATACGACAGGTAGGGGGATACGAGCAGTACTTC. It yields the protein CASSIRQVGGYEQYF.